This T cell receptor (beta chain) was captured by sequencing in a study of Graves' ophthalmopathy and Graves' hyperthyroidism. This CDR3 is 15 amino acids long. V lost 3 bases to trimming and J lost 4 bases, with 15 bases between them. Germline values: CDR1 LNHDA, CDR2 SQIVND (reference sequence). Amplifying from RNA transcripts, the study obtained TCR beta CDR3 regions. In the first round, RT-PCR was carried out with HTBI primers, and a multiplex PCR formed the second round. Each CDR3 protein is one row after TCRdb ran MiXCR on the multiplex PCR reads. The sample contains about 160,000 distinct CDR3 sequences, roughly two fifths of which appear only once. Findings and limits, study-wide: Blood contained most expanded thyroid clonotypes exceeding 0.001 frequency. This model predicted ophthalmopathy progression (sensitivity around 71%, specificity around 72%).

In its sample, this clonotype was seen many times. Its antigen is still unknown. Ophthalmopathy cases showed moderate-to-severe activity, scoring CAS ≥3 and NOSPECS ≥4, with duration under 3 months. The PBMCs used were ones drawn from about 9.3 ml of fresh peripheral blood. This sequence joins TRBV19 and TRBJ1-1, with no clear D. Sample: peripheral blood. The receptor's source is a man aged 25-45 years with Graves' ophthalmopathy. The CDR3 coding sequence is TGTGCCAGTAGTATCGGGTCAGGCATAATCACTGAAGCTTTCTTT. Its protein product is CASSIGSGIITEAFF. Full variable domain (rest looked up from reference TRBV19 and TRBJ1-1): DGGITQSPKYLFRKEGQNVTLSCEQNLNHDAMYWYRQDPGQGLRLIYYSQIVNDFQKGDIAEGYSVSREKKESFPLTVTSAQKNPTAFYLCASSIGSGIITEAFFGQGTRLTVV.